One and the same sample provided the 9 T cell receptor beta chains below, sequenced in a study of control samples from healthy donors and cancer patients. Assay: immunoSEQ multiplex PCR; the TCRdb copy retains only in-frame clones and omits some. The sample lists fewer than 90,000 clones, around 94% occurring once. The specimen sequenced was blood. The receptors here all came from a woman between 40 and 50 years old in good health.

The V call is TRBV3-1 (or the pseudogene TRBV3-2), the J call TRBJ2-5, with 10 bases fitting TRBD2. CDR3 length: 18 residues. Losses at the gene ends were 6 bases for V and 4 bases for J; bases not matched to a gene: 17. Per the germline V gene, CDR1 is LGHDT and CDR2 is YNNKEL (reference sequence). The CDR3 protein is CASSPTTSGPPWGETQYF. DNA of the CDR3: TGTGCCAGCAGTCCGACGACTAGCGGGCCCCCCTGGGGAGAGACCCAGTACTTC.

The J gene is TRBJ2-2, the V gene TRBV4-2; TRBD1 matches at 9 bases. The CDR3 totals 15 residues. CDR1 LGHNA and CDR2 YNFKEQ come from the germline V gene. J was trimmed by 2 bases and V by 3 bases; bases with no gene match: 1. The CDR3 is CASSQGQGNTGELFF. In DNA, the CDR3 is TGTGCCAGCAGCCAGGGACAGGGTAACACCGGGGAGCTGTTTTTT.

This rearrangement joins TRBV7-9 to TRBJ1-1, with D tentatively TRBD1 (6 bases). The CDR3 covers 15 residues. V lost 1 base, J lost 2 bases, and 11 bases lay in between. Germline assignment: CDR1 SEHNR and CDR2 FQNEAQ (reference sequence). DNA of the CDR3: TGTGCCAGCAGCTTAGTCGGGACACAAAACACTGAAGCTTTCTTT. Residues: CASSLVGTQNTEAFF. The whole variable domain, filled in from reference TRBV7-9 and TRBJ1-1, reads DTGVSQNPRHKITKRGQNVTFRCDPISEHNRLYWYRQTLGQGPEFLTYFQNEAQLEKSRLLSDRFSAERPKGSFSTLEIQRTEQGDSAMYLCASSLVGTQNTEAFFGQGTRLTVV.

This chain joins TRBV2 and TRBJ2-5; 9 nucleotides line up with TRBD1. Germline CDR1 and CDR2: SNHLY and FYNNEI. This CDR3 has 14 residues. Unmatched junction bases numbered 4, after V lost 5 bases and J lost 3 bases. CDR3 protein: CASSTGQGKETQYF. The CDR3 DNA reads TGTGCCAGCAGTACCGGACAGGGGAAAGAGACCCAGTACTTC. Based on the CDR3 plus reference TRBV2 and TRBJ2-5, the full variable domain is EPEVTQTPSHQVTQMGQEVILRCVPISNHLYFYWYRQILGQKVEFLVSFYNNEISEKSEIFDDQFSVERPDGSNFTLKIRSTKLEDSAMYFCASSTGQGKETQYFGPGTRLLVL.

The rearrangement joins TRBV5-1 to TRBJ2-3, with 11 bases that match TRBD2. CDR3 length: 15 amino acids. Germline V CDR1 and CDR2: SGHRS, YFSETQ. The V and J ends lost 1 base and 6 bases, in that order; junction bases with no gene match: 4. CDR3 loop: CASSLLLAGEDTQYF. The CDR3 nucleotides read TGCGCCAGCAGCTTGCTACTAGCGGGAGAGGATACGCAGTATTTT.

This chain links TRBV5-1 with TRBJ2-7; possibly TRBD1 or TRBD2 for D (5 bases each). The CDR3 is made up of 14 amino acids. V lost 2 bases and J 2 bases, leaving 11 bases between the germline ends. Germline V gene sequence: CDR1 SGHRS, CDR2 YFSETQ. The CDR3 sequence is CASSLGDGPYEQYF. The DNA of the CDR3 is TGCGCCAGCAGCTTAGGGGACGGACCCTACGAGCAGTACTTC.

This clone was found once. The chain joins TRBV9 to TRBJ2-1; D is perhaps TRBD1 (5 bases). V lost 4 bases to trimming and J lost 0 bases, with 14 bases between them. Germline V gene data show CDR1 as SGDLS and CDR2 as YYNGEE. CDR3 length: 16 residues. The CDR3 DNA sequence: TGTGCCAGCAGCTCTCCAGGGTTCCACTCCTACAATGAGCAGTTCTTC. Translating it yields CASSSPGFHSYNEQFF.

The V gene is TRBV10-3, the J gene TRBJ1-3; D gene uncertain. The ends were cut back, 0 bases at V and 7 bases at J, with 7 bases in the middle. The CDR3 covers 13 residues. Germline V gene lookup returns CDR1 ENHRY and CDR2 SYGVKD. CDR3 residues: CAISESQVNTIYF. In DNA, the CDR3 is TGTGCCATCAGTGAGTCGCAGGTTAACACCATATATTTT.

The chain recombines TRBV27 with TRBJ1-5; D is undetermined. Germline-derived CDR1 and CDR2 are MNHEY and SMNVEV (reference sequence). The CDR3 loop spans 12 amino acids. The CDR3 DNA follows: TGTGGCCAGCAGGTCTTCAATCAGCCCCAGCATTTT. Encoded protein: CGQQVFNQPQHF.